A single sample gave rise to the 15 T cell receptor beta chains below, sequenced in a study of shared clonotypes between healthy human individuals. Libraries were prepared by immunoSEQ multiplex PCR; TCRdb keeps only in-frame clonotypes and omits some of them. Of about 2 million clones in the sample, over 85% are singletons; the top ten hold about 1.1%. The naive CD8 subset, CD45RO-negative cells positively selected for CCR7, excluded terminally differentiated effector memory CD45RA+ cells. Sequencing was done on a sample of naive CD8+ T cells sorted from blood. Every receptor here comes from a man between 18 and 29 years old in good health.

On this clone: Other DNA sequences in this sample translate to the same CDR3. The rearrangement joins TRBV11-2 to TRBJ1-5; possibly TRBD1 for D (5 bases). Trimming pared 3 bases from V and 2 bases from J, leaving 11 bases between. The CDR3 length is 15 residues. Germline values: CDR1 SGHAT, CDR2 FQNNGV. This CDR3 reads CASSLGQGGNQPQHF. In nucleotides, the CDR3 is TGTGCCAGCAGCTTGGGGCAGGGTGGCAATCAGCCCCAGCATTTT.

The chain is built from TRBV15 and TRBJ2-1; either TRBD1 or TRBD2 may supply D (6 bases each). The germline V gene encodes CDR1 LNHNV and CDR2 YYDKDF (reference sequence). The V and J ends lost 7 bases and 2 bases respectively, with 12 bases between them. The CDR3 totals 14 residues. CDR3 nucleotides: TGTGCCACCATCCAAGGGGGGACCTACAATGAGCAGTTCTTC. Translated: CATIQGGTYNEQFF.

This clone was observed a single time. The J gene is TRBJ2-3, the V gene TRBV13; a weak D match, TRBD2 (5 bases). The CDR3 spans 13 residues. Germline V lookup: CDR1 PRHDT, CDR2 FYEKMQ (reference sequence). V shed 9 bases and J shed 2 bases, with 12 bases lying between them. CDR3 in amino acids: CASRARDTDTQYF. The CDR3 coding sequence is TGTGCCAGTCGGGCGAGGGACACAGATACGCAGTATTTT.

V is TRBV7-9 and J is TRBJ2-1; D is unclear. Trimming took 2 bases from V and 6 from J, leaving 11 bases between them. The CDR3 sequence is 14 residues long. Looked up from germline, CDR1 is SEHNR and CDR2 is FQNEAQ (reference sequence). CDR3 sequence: CASSLIDNPNEQFF. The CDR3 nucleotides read TGTGCCAGCAGCTTAATAGACAACCCCAATGAGCAGTTCTTC. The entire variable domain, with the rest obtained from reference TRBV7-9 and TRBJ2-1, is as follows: DTGVSQNPRHKITKRGQNVTFRCDPISEHNRLYWYRQTLGQGPEFLTYFQNEAQLEKSRLLSDRFSAERPKGSFSTLEIQRTEQGDSAMYLCASSLIDNPNEQFFGPGTRLTVL.

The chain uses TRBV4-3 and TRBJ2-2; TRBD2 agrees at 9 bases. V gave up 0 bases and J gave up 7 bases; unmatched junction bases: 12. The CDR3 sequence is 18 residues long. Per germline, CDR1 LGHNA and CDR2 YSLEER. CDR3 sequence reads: CASSQELAGAGSSGELFF. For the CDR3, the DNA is TGCGCCAGCAGCCAAGAGTTAGCGGGAGCTGGATCGAGCGGGGAGCTGTTTTTT.

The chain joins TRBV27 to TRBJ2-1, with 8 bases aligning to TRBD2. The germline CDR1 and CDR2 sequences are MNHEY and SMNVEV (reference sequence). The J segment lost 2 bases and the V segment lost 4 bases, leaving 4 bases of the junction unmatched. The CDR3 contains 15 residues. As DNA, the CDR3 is TGTGCCAGCAGTTCAACGGGAGGGCCCTACAATGAGCAGTTCTTC. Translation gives CASSSTGGPYNEQFF.

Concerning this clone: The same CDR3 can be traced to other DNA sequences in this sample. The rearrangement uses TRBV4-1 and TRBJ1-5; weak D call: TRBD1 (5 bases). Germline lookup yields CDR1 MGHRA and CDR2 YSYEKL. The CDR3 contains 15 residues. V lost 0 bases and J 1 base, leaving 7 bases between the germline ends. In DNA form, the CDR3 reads TGCGCCAGCAGCCAAGAGTCAGGGAGCAATCAGCCCCAGCATTTT. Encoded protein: CASSQESGSNQPQHF.

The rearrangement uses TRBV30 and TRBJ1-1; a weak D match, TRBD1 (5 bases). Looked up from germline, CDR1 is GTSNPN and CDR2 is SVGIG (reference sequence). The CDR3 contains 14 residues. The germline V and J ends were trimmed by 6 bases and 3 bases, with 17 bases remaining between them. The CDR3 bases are TGTGCCTGCCCCTTCGAGGGGTGGGACACTGAAGCTTTCTTT. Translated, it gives CACPFEGWDTEAFF.

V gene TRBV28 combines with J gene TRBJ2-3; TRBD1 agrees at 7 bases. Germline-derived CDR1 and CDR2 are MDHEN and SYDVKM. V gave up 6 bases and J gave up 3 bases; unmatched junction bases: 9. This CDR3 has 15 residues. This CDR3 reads CASSHRGPPTDTQYF. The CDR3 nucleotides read TGTGCCAGCAGCCACAGGGGCCCACCTACAGATACGCAGTATTTT.

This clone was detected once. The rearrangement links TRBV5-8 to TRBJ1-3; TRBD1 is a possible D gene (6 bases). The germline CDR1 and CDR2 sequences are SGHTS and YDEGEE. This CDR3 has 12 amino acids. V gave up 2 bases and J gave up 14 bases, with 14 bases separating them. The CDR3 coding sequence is TGTGCCAGCAGCTTCGTGGACAGAGGGGTATATTTT. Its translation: CASSFVDRGVYF.

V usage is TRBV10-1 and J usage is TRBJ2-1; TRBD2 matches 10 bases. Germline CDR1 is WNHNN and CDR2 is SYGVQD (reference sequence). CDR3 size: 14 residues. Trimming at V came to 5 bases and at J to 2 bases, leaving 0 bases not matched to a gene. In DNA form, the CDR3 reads TGCGCCAGCAGTAGCGGGAGGGCCTACAATGAGCAGTTCTTC. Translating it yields CASSSGRAYNEQFF.

The CDR3 reads CASSPRGLEEKLFF. The CDR3, as DNA: TGCGCCAGCAGCCCCAGGGGGCTAGAGGAAAAACTGTTTTTT. The chain combines TRBV5-1 with TRBJ1-4; 8 bases match TRBD1. Germline CDR1 SGHRS, CDR2 YFSETQ. V shed 4 bases, J shed 8 bases, and the junction held 7 bases outside the gene matches. This CDR3 has 14 amino acids.

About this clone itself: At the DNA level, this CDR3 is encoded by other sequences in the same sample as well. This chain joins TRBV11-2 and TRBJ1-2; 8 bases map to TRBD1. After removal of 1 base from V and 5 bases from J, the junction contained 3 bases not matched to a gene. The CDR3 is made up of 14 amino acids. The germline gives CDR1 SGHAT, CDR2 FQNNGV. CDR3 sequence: CASSLAGGGYGYTF. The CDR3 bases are TGTGCCAGCAGCTTAGCAGGGGGCGGGTATGGCTACACCTTC.

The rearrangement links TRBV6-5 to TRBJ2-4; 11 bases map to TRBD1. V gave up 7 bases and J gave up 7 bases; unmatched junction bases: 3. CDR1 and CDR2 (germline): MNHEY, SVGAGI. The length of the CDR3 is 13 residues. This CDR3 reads CASTGQGENIQYF. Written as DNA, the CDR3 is TGTGCCAGCACGGGACAGGGGGAGAACATTCAGTACTTC.

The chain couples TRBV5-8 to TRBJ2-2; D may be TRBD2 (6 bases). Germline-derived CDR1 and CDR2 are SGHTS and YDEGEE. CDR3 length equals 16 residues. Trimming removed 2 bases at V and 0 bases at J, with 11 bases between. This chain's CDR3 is CASSFPGGPNTGELFF. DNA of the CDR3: TGTGCCAGCAGCTTCCCCGGAGGGCCGAACACCGGGGAGCTGTTTTTT.